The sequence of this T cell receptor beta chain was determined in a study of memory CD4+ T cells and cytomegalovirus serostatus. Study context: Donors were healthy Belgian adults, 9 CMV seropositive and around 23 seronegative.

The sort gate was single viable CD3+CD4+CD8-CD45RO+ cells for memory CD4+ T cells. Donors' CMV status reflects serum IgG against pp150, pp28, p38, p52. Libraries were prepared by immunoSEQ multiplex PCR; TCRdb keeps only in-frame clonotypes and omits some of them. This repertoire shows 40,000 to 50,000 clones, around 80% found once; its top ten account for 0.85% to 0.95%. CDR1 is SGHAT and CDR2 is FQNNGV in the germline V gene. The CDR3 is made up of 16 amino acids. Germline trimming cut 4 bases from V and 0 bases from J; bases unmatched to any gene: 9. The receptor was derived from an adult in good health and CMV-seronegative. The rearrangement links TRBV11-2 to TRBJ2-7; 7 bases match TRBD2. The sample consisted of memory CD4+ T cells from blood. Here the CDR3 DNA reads TGTGCCAGCAGCTCCCGGGGACTATCATCCTCCTACGAGCAGTACTTC. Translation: CASSSRGLSSSYEQYF.